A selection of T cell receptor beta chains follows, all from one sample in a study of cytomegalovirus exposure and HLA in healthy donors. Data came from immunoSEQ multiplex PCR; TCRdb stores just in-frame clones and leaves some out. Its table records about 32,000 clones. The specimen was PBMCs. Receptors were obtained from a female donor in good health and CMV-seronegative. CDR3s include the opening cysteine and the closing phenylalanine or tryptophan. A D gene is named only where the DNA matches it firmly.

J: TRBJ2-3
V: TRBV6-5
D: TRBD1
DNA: TGTGCCAGCAGTTACACGACAGGGATCACAGATACGCAGTATTTT
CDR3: CASSYTTGITDTQYF

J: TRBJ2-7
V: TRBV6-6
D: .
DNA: TGTGCCAGTACAGGATTCTACGAGCAGTACTTC
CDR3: CASTGFYEQYF

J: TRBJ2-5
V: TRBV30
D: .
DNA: TGTGCCTGGAGTGGTCGGCAAGAGACCCAGTACTTC
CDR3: CAWSGRQETQYF

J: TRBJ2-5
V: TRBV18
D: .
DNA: TGTGCCAGCTCACCAACGATCCTCGGTCAGTACTTC
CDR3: CASSPTILGQYF

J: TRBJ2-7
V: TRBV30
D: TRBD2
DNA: TGTGCCTGGAGCACATGGGGGGGCGAGCAGTACTTC
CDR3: CAWSTWGGEQYF

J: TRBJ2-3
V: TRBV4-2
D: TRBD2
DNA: TGTGCCAGCAGCCAAAAAAGGGGCGGGGGGGCAGATACGCAGTATTTT
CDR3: CASSQKRGGGADTQYF

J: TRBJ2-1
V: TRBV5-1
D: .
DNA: TGCGCCAGCAGCGGGGGGACGAACAATGAGCAGTTCTTC
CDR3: CASSGGTNNEQFF

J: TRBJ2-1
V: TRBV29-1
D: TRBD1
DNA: TGCAGCTATACAGGGGATGAGCAGTTCTTC
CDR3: CSYTGDEQFF

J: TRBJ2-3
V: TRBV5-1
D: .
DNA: TGCGCCAGCAGCTCCGGTCGACTCAACACAGATACGCAGTATTTT
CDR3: CASSSGRLNTDTQYF

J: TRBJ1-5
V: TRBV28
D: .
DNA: TGTGCCAGCAGTTTAGGGGCATGGGGGGGATCCAGCAATCAGCCCCAGCATTTT
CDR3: CASSLGAWGGSSNQPQHF

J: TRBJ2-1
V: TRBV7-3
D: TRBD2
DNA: TGTGCCAGCAGCTCAGGACTAGCAGCCTACAATGAGCAGTTCTTC
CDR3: CASSSGLAAYNEQFF

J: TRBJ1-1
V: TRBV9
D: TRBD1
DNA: TGTGCCAGCAGCTTCTTGGACAGGGTAGTATCCGAAGCTTTCTTT
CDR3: CASSFLDRVVSEAFF

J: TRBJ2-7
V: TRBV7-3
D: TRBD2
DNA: TGTGCCAGCAGCCCTAGCGGGGGCCTCGCCGAGCAGTACTTC
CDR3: CASSPSGGLAEQYF

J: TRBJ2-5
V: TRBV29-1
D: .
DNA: TGCAGCGTGGGCGCTCGGGAGACCCAGTACTTC
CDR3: CSVGARETQYF

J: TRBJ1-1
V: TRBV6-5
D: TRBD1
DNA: TGTGCCAGCACCTCGCGAGGGGGCAGGGTAGTTTTT
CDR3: CASTSRGGRVVF

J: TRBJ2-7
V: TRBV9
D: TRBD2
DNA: TGTGCCAGCAGCGTAGGGCTAGCGGGGGGGCCCCACGAGCAGTACTTC
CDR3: CASSVGLAGGPHEQYF